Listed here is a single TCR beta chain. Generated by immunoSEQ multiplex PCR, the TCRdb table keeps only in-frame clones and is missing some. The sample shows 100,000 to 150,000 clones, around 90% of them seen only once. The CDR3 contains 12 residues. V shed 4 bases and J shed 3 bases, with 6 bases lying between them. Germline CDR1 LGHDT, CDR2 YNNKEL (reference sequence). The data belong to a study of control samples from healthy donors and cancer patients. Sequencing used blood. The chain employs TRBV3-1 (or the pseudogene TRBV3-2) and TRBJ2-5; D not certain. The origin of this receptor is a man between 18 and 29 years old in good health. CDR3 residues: CASSPIEETQYF. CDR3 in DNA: TGTGCCAGCAGCCCTATAGAAGAGACCCAGTACTTC.